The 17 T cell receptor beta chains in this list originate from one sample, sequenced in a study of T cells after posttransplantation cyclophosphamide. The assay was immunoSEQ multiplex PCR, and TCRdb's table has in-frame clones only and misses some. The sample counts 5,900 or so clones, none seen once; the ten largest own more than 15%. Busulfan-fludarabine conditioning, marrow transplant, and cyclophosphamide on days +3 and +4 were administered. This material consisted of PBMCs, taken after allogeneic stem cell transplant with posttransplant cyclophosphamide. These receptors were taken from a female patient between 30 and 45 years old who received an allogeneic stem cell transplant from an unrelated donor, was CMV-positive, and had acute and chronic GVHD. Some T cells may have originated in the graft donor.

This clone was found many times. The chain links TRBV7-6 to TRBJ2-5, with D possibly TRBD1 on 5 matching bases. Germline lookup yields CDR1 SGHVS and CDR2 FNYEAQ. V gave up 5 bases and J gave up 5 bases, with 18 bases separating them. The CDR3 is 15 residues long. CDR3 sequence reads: CASSPQPGRDETQYF. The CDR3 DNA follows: TGTGCCAGCAGCCCACAGCCAGGGCGTGATGAGACCCAGTACTTC.

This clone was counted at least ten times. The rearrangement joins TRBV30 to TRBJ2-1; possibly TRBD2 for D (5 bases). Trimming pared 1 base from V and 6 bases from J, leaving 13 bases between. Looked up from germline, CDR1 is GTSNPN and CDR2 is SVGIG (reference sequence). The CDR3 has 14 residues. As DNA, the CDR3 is TGTGCCTGGAGTGACTATCCCGAGGGCAATGAGCAGTTCTTC. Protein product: CAWSDYPEGNEQFF.

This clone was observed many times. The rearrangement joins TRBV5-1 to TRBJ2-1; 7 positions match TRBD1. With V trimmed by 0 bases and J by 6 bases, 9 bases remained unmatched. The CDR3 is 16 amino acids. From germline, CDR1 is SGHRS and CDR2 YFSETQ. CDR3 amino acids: CASSLGVGTAVNEQFF. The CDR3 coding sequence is TGCGCCAGCAGCTTGGGGGTTGGGACAGCGGTCAATGAGCAGTTCTTC. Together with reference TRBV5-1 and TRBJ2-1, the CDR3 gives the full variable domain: KAGVTQTPRYLIKTRGQQVTLSCSPISGHRSVSWYQQTPGQGLQFLFEYFSETQRNKGNFPGRFSGRQFSNSRSEMNVSTLELGDSALYLCASSLGVGTAVNEQFFGPGTRLTVL.

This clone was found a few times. CDR3 sequence: CASSAASSYNEQFF. The CDR3 region has the DNA TGTGCCAGCAGCGCGGCTAGCTCCTACAATGAGCAGTTCTTC. The chain employs TRBV9 and TRBJ2-1; D uncertain. Germline CDR1 SGDLS, CDR2 YYNGEE. The CDR3 length is 14 residues. V was shortened by 3 bases and J by 0 bases, with 7 bases between the two germline ends.

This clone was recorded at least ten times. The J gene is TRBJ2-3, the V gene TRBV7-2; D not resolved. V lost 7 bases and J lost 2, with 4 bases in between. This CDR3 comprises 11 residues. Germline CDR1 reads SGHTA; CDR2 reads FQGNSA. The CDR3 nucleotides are TGTGCCAGCATCCTCACAGATACGCAGTATTTT. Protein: CASILTDTQYF.

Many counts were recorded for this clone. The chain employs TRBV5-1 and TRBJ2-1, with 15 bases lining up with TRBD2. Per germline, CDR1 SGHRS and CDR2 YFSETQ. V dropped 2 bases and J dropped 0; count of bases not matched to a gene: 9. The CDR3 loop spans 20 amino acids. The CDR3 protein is CASSFRTSGRASSSYNEQFF. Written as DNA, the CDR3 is TGCGCCAGCAGCTTCCGGACTAGCGGGAGGGCGAGCAGCTCCTACAATGAGCAGTTCTTC.

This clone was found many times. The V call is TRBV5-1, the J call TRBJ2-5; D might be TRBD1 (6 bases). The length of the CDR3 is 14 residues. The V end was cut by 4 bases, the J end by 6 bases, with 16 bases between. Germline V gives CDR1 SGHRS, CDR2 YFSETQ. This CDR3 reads CASSEQGWAKTQYF. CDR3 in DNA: TGCGCCAGCAGCGAACAGGGCTGGGCCAAGACCCAGTACTTC.

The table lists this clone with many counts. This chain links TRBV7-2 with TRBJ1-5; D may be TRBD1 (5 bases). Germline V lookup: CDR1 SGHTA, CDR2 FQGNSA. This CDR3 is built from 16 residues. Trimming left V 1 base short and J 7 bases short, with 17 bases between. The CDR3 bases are TGTGCCAGCAGCTTAGGGGGGGACCCTCGCATCCAGCCCCAGCATTTT. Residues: CASSLGGDPRIQPQHF. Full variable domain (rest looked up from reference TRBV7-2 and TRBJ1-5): GAGVSQSPSNKVTEKGKDVELRCDPISGHTALYWYRQSLGQGLEFLIYFQGNSAPDKSGLPSDRFSAERTGGSVSTLTIQRTQQEDSAVYLCASSLGGDPRIQPQHFGDGTRLSIL.

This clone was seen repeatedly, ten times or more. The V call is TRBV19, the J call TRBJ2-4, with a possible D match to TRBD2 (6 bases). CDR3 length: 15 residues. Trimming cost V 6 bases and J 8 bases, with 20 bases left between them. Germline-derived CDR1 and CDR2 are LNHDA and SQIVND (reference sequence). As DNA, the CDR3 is TGTGCCAGTAGATTCCGACTAGGAGGGAAAGACATTCAGTACTTC. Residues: CASRFRLGGKDIQYF.

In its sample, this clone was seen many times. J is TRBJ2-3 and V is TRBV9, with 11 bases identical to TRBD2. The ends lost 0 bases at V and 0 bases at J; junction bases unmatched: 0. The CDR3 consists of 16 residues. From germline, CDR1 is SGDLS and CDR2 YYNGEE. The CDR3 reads CASSVGTSGSTDTQYF. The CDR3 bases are TGTGCCAGCAGCGTAGGGACTAGCGGGAGCACAGATACGCAGTATTTT.

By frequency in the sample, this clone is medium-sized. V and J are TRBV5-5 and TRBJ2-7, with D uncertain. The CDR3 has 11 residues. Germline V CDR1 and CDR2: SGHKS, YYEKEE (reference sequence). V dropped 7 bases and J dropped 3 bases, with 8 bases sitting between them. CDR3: CASHNYYEQYF. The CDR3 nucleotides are TGTGCCAGCCACAACTACTACGAGCAGTACTTC.

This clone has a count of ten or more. The CDR3 nucleotides read TGCGCCAGCAGCTTGCAGGTCAGGGGGCGCACAGATACGCAGTATTTT. Amino acids: CASSLQVRGRTDTQYF. The genes are TRBV5-1 and TRBJ2-3; 8 bases are shared with TRBD1. Germline V gives CDR1 SGHRS, CDR2 YFSETQ. J was trimmed by 1 base and V by 1 base; bases with no gene match: 5. The CDR3 is made up of 16 amino acids.

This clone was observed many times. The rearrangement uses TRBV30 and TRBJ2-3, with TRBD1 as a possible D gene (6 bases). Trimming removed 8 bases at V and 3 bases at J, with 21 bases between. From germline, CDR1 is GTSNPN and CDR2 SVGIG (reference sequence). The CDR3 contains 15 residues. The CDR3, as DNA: TGTGCCGCAACGGACAGCAGGGCGTGGACAGATACGCAGTATTTT. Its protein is CAATDSRAWTDTQYF.

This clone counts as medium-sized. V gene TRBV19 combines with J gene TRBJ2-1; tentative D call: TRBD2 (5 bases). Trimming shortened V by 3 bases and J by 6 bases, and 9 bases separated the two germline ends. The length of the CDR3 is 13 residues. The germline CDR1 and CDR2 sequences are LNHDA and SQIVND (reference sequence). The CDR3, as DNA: TGTGCCAGTAGTATTCAGCGGAGCAATGAGCAGTTCTTC. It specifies CASSIQRSNEQFF.

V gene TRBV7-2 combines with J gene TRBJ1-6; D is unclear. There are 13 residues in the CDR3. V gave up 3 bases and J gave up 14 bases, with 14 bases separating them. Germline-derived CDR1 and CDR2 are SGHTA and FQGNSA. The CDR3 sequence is CASSFGPPSALHF. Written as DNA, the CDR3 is TGTGCCAGCAGCTTTGGGCCCCCCTCAGCCCTCCACTTT.

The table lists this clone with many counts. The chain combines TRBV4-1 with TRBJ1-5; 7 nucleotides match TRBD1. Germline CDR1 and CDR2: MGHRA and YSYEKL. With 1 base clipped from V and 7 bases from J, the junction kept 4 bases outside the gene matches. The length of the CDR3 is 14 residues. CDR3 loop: CASSQVTGIQPQHF. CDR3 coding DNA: TGCGCCAGCAGCCAAGTGACAGGGATACAGCCCCAGCATTTT.

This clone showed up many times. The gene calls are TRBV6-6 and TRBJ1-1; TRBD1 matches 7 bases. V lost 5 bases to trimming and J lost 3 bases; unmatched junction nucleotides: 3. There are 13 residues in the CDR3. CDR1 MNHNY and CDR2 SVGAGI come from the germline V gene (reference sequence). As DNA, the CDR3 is TGTGCCAGCAGTCAGGACAGGTACACTGAAGCTTTCTTT. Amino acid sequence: CASSQDRYTEAFF.